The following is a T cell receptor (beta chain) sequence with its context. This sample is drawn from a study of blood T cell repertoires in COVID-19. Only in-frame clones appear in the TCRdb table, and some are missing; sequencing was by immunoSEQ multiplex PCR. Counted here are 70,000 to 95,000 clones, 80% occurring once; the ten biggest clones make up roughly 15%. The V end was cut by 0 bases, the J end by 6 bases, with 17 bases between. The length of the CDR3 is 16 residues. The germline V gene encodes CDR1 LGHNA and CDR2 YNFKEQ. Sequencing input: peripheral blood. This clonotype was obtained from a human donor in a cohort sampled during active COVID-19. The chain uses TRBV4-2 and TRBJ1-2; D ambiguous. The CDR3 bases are TGTGCCAGCAGCCAAGATGATGCGGGGAAATCGGATGGCTACACCTTC. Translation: CASSQDDAGKSDGYTF.